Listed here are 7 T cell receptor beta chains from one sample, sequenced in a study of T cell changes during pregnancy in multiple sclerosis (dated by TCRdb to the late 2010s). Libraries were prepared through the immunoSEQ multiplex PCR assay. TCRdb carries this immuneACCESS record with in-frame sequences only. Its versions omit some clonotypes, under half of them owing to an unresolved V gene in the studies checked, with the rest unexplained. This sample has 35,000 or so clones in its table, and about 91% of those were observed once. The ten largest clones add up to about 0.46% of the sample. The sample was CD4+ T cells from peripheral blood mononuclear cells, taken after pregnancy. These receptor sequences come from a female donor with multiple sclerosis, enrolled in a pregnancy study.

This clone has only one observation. As DNA, the CDR3 is TGCGCCAGCAGCTTGGAAACAGGGGTTAACACTGAAGCTTTCTTT. Its protein is CASSLETGVNTEAFF. V and J are TRBV5-1 and TRBJ1-1, with 7 positions matching TRBD1. Per the germline V gene, CDR1 is SGHRS and CDR2 is YFSETQ. With V trimmed by 0 bases and J by 2 bases, 4 bases remained unmatched. The CDR3 runs to 15 residues.

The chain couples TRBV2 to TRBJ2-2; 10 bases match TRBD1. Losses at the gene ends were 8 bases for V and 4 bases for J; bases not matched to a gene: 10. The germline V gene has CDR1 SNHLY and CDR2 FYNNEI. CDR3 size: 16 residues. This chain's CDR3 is CASYQIGTGVTGELFF. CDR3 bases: TGTGCCAGCTACCAGATAGGGACAGGGGTCACCGGGGAGCTGTTTTTT.

The CDR3 here is CASSEGGGAVGETQYF. CDR3 nucleotides: TGTGCCAGCAGTGAAGGCGGGGGGGCAGTGGGAGAGACCCAGTACTTC. The rearrangement uses TRBV25-1 and TRBJ2-5; the match to TRBD2 covers 9 bases. V was clipped by 2 bases and J by 4 bases; unmatched bases: 8. Germline CDR1 MGHDK, CDR2 SYGVNS. The CDR3 is 16 residues long.

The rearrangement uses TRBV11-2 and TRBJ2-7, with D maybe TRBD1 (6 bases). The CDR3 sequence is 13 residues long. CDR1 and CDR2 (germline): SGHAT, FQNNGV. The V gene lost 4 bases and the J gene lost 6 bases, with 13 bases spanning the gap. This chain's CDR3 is CASSSNRGGEQYF. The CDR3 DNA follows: TGTGCCAGCAGCTCAAACCGAGGGGGCGAGCAGTACTTC.

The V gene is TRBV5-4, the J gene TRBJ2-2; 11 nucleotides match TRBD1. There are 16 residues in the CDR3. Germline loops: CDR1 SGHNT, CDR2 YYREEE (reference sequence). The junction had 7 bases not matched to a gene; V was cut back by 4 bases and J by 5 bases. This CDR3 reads CASSARTGGYTGELFF. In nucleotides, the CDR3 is TGTGCCAGCAGCGCCCGGACAGGGGGCTATACCGGGGAGCTGTTTTTT.

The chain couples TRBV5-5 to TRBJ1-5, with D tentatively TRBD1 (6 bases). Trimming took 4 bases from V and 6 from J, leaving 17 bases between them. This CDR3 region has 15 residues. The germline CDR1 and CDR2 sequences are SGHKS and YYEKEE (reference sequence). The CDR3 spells CASSPNGGPAQPQHF. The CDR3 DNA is TGTGCCAGCAGCCCAAACGGGGGGCCGGCTCAGCCCCAGCATTTT.

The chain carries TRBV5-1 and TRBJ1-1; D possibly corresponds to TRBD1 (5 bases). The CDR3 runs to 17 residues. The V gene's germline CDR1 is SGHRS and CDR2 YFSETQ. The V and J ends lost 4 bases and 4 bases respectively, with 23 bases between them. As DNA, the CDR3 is TGCGCCAGCAGCGGGGGACGGCGGGATTGGGTAGCCACTGAAGCTTTCTTT. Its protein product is CASSGGRRDWVATEAFF.